The 16 T cell receptor beta chains below all came from one sample that was sequenced in a study of molecular identifiers for immune sequencing clone quantification. Each CDR3 protein gets one entry after TCRdb re-called the PCR reads with MiXCR. The sample has just over 95,000 distinct CDR3 sequences; 20% to 25% are singletons. Sample: naive CD8+ T cells from blood, with Jurkat cell RNA spiked in. Described subset: FACS-sorted CD8+CD4-CCR7+CD45RA+ naive T cells. Every receptor here comes from a human donor in good health. Some libraries in this study had Jurkat cell RNA spiked in.

This clonotype has more than one count but fewer than ten. This clone may be a read error of a much larger clone one base away. This chain joins TRBV3-1 and TRBJ2-3; 7 bases fit TRBD2. The CDR3 is 14 amino acids. Germline assignment: CDR1 LGHDT and CDR2 YNNKEL (reference sequence). CDR3 nucleotide sequence: TGTGCCAGCAGCCGAGGACTAGACACAGCTACGCAGTATTTT. Translating it yields CASSRGLDTATQYF.

This clonotype has a handful of counts. V gene TRBV9 combines with J gene TRBJ2-7; perhaps TRBD1 as D (6 bases). This CDR3 spans 14 amino acids. CDR1 is SGDLS, CDR2 YYNGEE, per germline. V was pared by 4 bases and J by 4 bases, with 15 bases between. CDR3 in amino acids: CASSPRQGSYEQYF. CDR3 nucleotide sequence: TGTGCCAGCAGCCCTCGGCAGGGGAGTTACGAGCAGTACTTC.

The V and J genes are TRBV27 and TRBJ1-5, with TRBD1 as a possible D gene (6 bases). Germline V CDR1 and CDR2: MNHEY, SMNVEV (reference sequence). CDR3 size: 15 residues. V was clipped by 3 bases and J by 3 bases, with 12 bases between them. As DNA, the CDR3 is TGTGCCAGCAGTTTGTCCGGGGGCATCAATCAGCCCCAGCATTTT. Translating it yields CASSLSGGINQPQHF.

This clonotype was seen at least ten times. V is TRBV30 and J is TRBJ1-3, with D possibly TRBD1 on 5 matching bases. The length of the CDR3 is 15 residues. Trimming removed 2 bases at V and 0 bases at J, with 11 bases between. The germline CDR1 and CDR2 sequences are GTSNPN and SVGIG (reference sequence). The CDR3 protein is CAWSWGGGSGNTIYF. The CDR3 DNA reads as TGTGCCTGGAGTTGGGGTGGGGGCTCTGGAAACACCATATATTTT. The variable domain in full, with the rest retrieved from reference TRBV30 and TRBJ1-3, is SQTIHQWPATLVQPVGSPLSLECTVEGTSNPNLYWYRQAAGRGLQLLFYSVGIGQISSEVPQNLSASRPQDRQFILSSKKLLLSDSGFYLCAWSWGGGSGNTIYFGEGSWLTVV.

This clonotype occurred many times. The chain recombines TRBV6-5 with TRBJ2-3; TRBD1 aligns across 7 bases. Germline V gene data show CDR1 as MNHEY and CDR2 as SVGAGI. The CDR3 runs 18 residues. Germline trimming cut 1 base from V and 0 bases from J; bases unmatched to any gene: 10. This CDR3 reads CASSYYFGGTESTDTQYF. The CDR3, as DNA: TGTGCCAGCAGTTACTACTTTGGTGGGACAGAGAGCACAGATACGCAGTATTTT.

This clonotype was found many times. The CDR3 loop is CSARSGGAYEQYF. In DNA form, the CDR3 reads TGCAGTGCTAGAAGTGGCGGGGCCTACGAGCAGTACTTC. The rearrangement links TRBV20-1 to TRBJ2-7, with D possibly TRBD2 on 6 matching bases. V shed 2 bases and J shed 2 bases, with 10 bases lying between them. Germline-derived CDR1 and CDR2 are DFQATT and SNEGSKA (reference sequence). The CDR3 is 13 amino acids.

CDR3 region: CASSVVPTSGGVYEQYF. The CDR3 DNA is TGTGCCAGCAGCGTAGTACCTACTAGCGGGGGGGTCTACGAGCAGTACTTC. This sequence joins TRBV9 and TRBJ2-7; 13 bases are shared with TRBD2. The ends lost 0 bases at V and 3 bases at J; junction bases unmatched: 6. Per the germline V gene, CDR1 is SGDLS and CDR2 is YYNGEE. The CDR3 has 17 residues.

At least ten counts were recorded for this clonotype. The chain combines TRBV5-1 with TRBJ2-3, with D possibly matching TRBD2 (5 bases). Germline assignment: CDR1 SGHRS and CDR2 YFSETQ. V lost 4 bases and J 1 base, leaving 13 bases between the germline ends. This CDR3 is built from 15 residues. The CDR3 nucleotides read TGCGCCAGCAGCATACTAGTTTTTGGCACAGATACGCAGTATTTT. Protein product: CASSILVFGTDTQYF.

As regards this clonotype: It may be a read error: a sequence one base away is much more abundant. This chain links TRBV4-3 with TRBJ2-7; 9 bases line up with TRBD1. CDR1 and CDR2 from the germline V gene are LGHNA and YSLEER. The CDR3 totals 19 residues. The DNA of the CDR3 is TGCGCCAGCAGCCAAGATATGGGGGAAACCGGGACAGGGTCATACGGGCAGTACTTC. This gives the protein CASSQDMGETGTGSYGQYF.

This clonotype was seen at least ten times. The V and J genes are TRBV29-1 and TRBJ2-2; no clear D. The CDR3 has 13 residues. Germline V CDR1 and CDR2: SQVTM, ANQGSEA. Trimming shortened V by 0 bases and J by 2 bases, and 4 bases separated the two germline ends. CDR3 coding DNA: TGCAGCGTTGAAGAAGGTAACACCGGGGAGCTGTTTTTT. Translation: CSVEEGNTGELFF.

This clonotype was seen only once. Germline and junction disagree at one end, which may indicate a read error. V is TRBV30 and J is TRBJ2-5, with a possible D match to TRBD2 (6 bases). CDR1 is GTSNPN and CDR2 is SVGIG in the germline V gene (reference sequence). CDR3 length: 12 residues. CDR3 protein: CAWTVSGEPPSF. The CDR3 DNA reads as TGTGCCTGGACAGTTTCGGGAGAGCCCCCGTCCTTC.

This clonotype occurred many times. This chain connects TRBV4-3 to TRBJ1-5, with D hard to call. Trimming removed 0 bases at V and 0 bases at J, with 9 bases between. The CDR3 sequence is 16 residues long. The germline CDR1 and CDR2 sequences are LGHNA and YSLEER. The CDR3 DNA sequence: TGCGCCAGCAGCCAAGATAAAGCATATAGCAATCAGCCCCAGCATTTT. This codes for CASSQDKAYSNQPQHF.

The V and J genes are TRBV27 and TRBJ2-1, with 13 positions matching TRBD2. The CDR3 extends over 14 amino acids. V shed 5 bases and J 10 bases; nucleotides not matched to a gene: 5. Per the germline V gene, CDR1 is MNHEY and CDR2 is SMNVEV (reference sequence). The CDR3 nucleotides are TGTGCCAGCAGTCTGGGACTAGCGGGAAGCGAGCAGTTCTTC. Amino acid sequence: CASSLGLAGSEQFF.

To note about this clonotype: A read error may explain this, as a much larger clone is one base away. The rearrangement joins TRBV6-2 or TRBV6-3 to TRBJ2-7; D possibly corresponds to TRBD1 (6 bases). V was pared by 11 bases and J by 3 bases, with 14 bases between. Germline V CDR1 and CDR2: MNHEY, SVGEGT. This CDR3 contains 12 residues. CDR3 sequence (DNA): TGTGCCCGCACCGGACAGTACTACGAGCAGTACTTC. This sequence encodes CARTGQYYEQYF.

The chain recombines TRBV27 with TRBJ2-2, with D possibly called TRBD1 or TRBD2 (5 bases each). V dropped 8 bases and J dropped 0 bases, with 16 bases sitting between them. The CDR3 spans 16 residues. Per the germline V gene, CDR1 is MNHEY and CDR2 is SMNVEV (reference sequence). Here the CDR3 reads CASGRWVGANTGELFF. The CDR3, as DNA: TGTGCCAGCGGCCGTTGGGTGGGGGCGAACACCGGGGAGCTGTTTTTT.

As regards this clonotype: Its ends do not fully match the called genes, so a read error is possible. The chain is built from TRBV27 and TRBJ1-1; D not certain. This CDR3 contains 14 residues. Germline CDR1 reads MNHEY; CDR2 reads SMNVEV (reference sequence). Written as DNA, the CDR3 is TGTGCCAGCAGAACGTCACCTGAGAACACTGGAGCTTTCTTT. It yields the protein CASRTSPENTGAFF.